This TCR beta chain is from a study of shared clonotypes between healthy human individuals. Cells designated naive CD8 were CD45RO-negative and were positively selected for CCR7, with terminally differentiated effector memory CD45RA+ cells excluded. From germline, CDR1 is SGHNT and CDR2 YENEEA. The CDR3 spans 17 residues. V trimming: 4 bases; J trimming: 0 bases; junction bases outside the gene matches: 8. The table came from immunoSEQ multiplex PCR; TCRdb's copy has only in-frame clones and leaves some out. The sample contains around 2,000,000 clones, approximately 95% of which appear only once. This chain joins TRBV11-3 and TRBJ1-5; 8 bases align to TRBD1. This receptor was obtained from a man between 18 and 35 years old in good health. The sample comprised naive CD8+ T cells sorted from blood. As DNA, the CDR3 is TGTGCCAGCAGCTCGGAGGCCGGGACAGGTAGCAATCAGCCCCAGCATTTT. It codes for CASSSEAGTGSNQPQHF.